The 11 T cell receptor beta chains below all came from one sample that was sequenced in a study of shared clonotypes between healthy human individuals. TCRdb's table, derived via immunoSEQ multiplex PCR, lists solely in-frame clones and lacks some. The data show approximately 1,000,000 clones, approximately 80% seen once. Sequenced material: memory CD4+ T cells from PBMCs. Subset of the sample: CD45RA-negative fraction. Receptors were obtained from a man between 18 and 35 years old in good health. Some clones in this sample may be carry-over from other donors' samples.

The chain recombines TRBV28 with TRBJ1-5; unclear D gene. The CDR3 runs 13 residues. Germline CDR1 and CDR2: MDHEN and SYDVKM. Trimming took 6 bases from V and 6 from J, leaving 12 bases between them. The CDR3, as DNA: TGTGCCAGCAGGAAGTTGAGAAGTCAGCCCCAGCATTTT. This sequence encodes CASRKLRSQPQHF.

The CDR3 region is CASSPVGGTDTQYF. CDR3 coding DNA: TGTGCCAGCAGCCCTGTGGGAGGCACAGATACGCAGTATTTT. The chain links TRBV9 to TRBJ2-3; D may be TRBD2 (5 bases). The CDR3 contains 14 residues. With 4 bases removed from V and 1 base from J, the gap between germline ends came to 10 bases. The germline V gene has CDR1 SGDLS and CDR2 YYNGEE.

The J gene is TRBJ2-7, the V gene TRBV4-1; TRBD1 agrees at 7 bases. From germline, CDR1 is MGHRA and CDR2 YSYEKL. This CDR3 is built from 15 residues. V shed 3 bases and J 4 bases; nucleotides not matched to a gene: 9. The CDR3 DNA reads TGCGCCAGCAGCCAGACTTACTCACAGGGGTACGAGCAGTACTTC. As protein: CASSQTYSQGYEQYF.

The genes are TRBV5-1 and TRBJ2-3; 10 bases fit TRBD2. The germline CDR1 and CDR2 sequences are SGHRS and YFSETQ. The CDR3 covers 18 residues. V gave up 3 bases and J gave up 6 bases; unmatched junction bases: 16. The CDR3 spells CASSSSGASGSRADTQYF. The CDR3, as DNA: TGCGCCAGCAGCTCCTCCGGGGCTAGCGGGAGCAGAGCGGATACGCAGTATTTT.

J is TRBJ1-5 and V is TRBV7-2; D is uncertain. Trimming cost V 7 bases and J 7 bases, with 17 bases left between them. The germline V gene has CDR1 SGHTA and CDR2 FQGNSA. This CDR3 comprises 14 residues. DNA for the CDR3: TGTGCCAGCACCCCTTATCCCCGGACGCAGCCCCAGCATTTT. This sequence encodes CASTPYPRTQPQHF.

The genes are TRBV5-1 and TRBJ2-3; 9 nucleotides agree with TRBD2. V was clipped by 4 bases and J by 4 bases; unmatched bases: 7. CDR3 length: 15 amino acids. Germline V lookup: CDR1 SGHRS, CDR2 YFSETQ. CDR3 sequence: CASSPSGRSPDTQYF. The DNA for the CDR3 is TGCGCCAGCAGCCCCAGCGGGAGGTCCCCAGATACGCAGTATTTT.

The chain employs TRBV6-1 and TRBJ2-1; 10 bases match TRBD2. The CDR3 covers 15 residues. J was trimmed by 8 bases and V by 6 bases; bases with no gene match: 10. Per the germline V gene, CDR1 is MNHNS and CDR2 is SASEGT. CDR3 sequence reads: CASRWELAGNHEQFF. The CDR3 bases are TGTGCCAGCAGGTGGGAACTAGCGGGAAACCATGAGCAGTTCTTC.

For this clone: Other DNA variants within this sample encode the same CDR3. The J gene is TRBJ2-1, the V gene TRBV5-1; 8 bases are shared with TRBD2. V was clipped by 6 bases and J by 3 bases; unmatched bases: 8. Germline lookup yields CDR1 SGHRS and CDR2 YFSETQ. This CDR3 is 15 amino acids long. This CDR3 reads CASNPLAGSYNEQFF. In DNA form, the CDR3 reads TGCGCCAGCAACCCTTTAGCGGGGAGCTACAATGAGCAGTTCTTC.

The J gene is TRBJ1-4, the V gene TRBV9; D gene unclear. The CDR3 covers 15 residues. Germline assignment: CDR1 SGDLS and CDR2 YYNGEE. Deletions cut 0 bases from V and 5 bases from J, with 11 bases between. CDR3 DNA: TGTGCCAGCAGCGTAGATAGCAGGCCGAATGAAAAACTGTTTTTT. Protein sequence: CASSVDSRPNEKLFF. Variable domain in full (rest from reference TRBV9 and TRBJ1-4): DSGVTQTPKHLITATGQRVTLRCSPRSGDLSVYWYQQSLDQGLQFLIQYYNGEERAKGNILERFSAQQFPDLHSELNLSSLELGDSALYFCASSVDSRPNEKLFFGSGTQLSVL.

This clone was found a few times. The V gene is TRBV2, the J gene TRBJ1-1, with D unclear. CDR1 and CDR2 (germline): SNHLY, FYNNEI. The CDR3 sequence is 13 residues long. The V gene lost 4 bases and the J gene lost 3 bases, with 9 bases spanning the gap. The CDR3 coding sequence is TGTGCCAGCAGTGGGCAGCGTTACACTGAAGCTTTCTTT. Protein product: CASSGQRYTEAFF.

V is TRBV11-2 and J is TRBJ2-5, with 9 bases that match TRBD1. This CDR3 has 14 residues. Trimming removed 5 bases from V and 5 bases from J; junction bases left unmatched: 6. Germline CDR1 SGHAT, CDR2 FQNNGV. The CDR3 sequence is CASSRTGTGETQYF. The CDR3 DNA follows: TGTGCCAGCAGCCGAACCGGGACAGGGGAGACCCAGTACTTC.